This TCR beta chain originates from a study of shared clonotypes between healthy human individuals. Clones were read by immunoSEQ multiplex PCR, and TCRdb kept only the in-frame ones, dropping some. The data contain 190,000 or so clones, about 68% of them singletons. Negatively enriched CD4+ T cells were divided by CD45RA into naive and memory. The J segment lost 13 bases and the V segment lost 4 bases, leaving 22 bases of the junction unmatched. Germline CDR1 is SGHNT and CDR2 is YYREEE (reference sequence). The CDR3 runs to 16 residues. This chain connects TRBV5-4 to TRBJ1-2; 7 nucleotides line up with TRBD1. This clonotype originated in a man younger than 45 in good health. Sequenced: memory CD4+ T cells sorted from blood. Subset described: CD45RA-negative fraction. The chain's CDR3 is CASSTDTPGTDIRGTF. Here the CDR3 DNA reads TGTGCCAGCAGCACGGACACTCCGGGGACAGATATCCGGGGCACCTTC.